This T cell receptor (beta chain) was profiled in a study of cytomegalovirus exposure and HLA in healthy donors. Study details: Early released data comprised around 80 million unique TCRs from HLA-typed donors.

The PCR had 60 Vbeta and 13 Jbeta primers. TCRdb's copy holds only in-frame clones and misses some; the assay was immunoSEQ multiplex PCR. Its table records 55,000 to 85,000 clones. Germline V gives CDR1 LNHDA, CDR2 SQIVND (reference sequence). V lost 3 bases and J lost 2, with 7 bases in between. The CDR3 length is 13 residues. Study outcomes and limitations: In a later analysis, common viral pathogens appeared linked to several of the most significant clusters. Certain sequence variants were highly shared and formed a cluster, and this cluster was likely a sequencing artifact.

Comments on this clone: Its antigen is not known.

The chain recombines TRBV19 with TRBJ1-1; unclear D gene. This clonotype originated in a female donor in good health and CMV-seropositive. Sequences were obtained from PBMCs. The CDR3 bases are TGTGCCAGTAGTATCGAGAGAAACACTGAAGCTTTCTTT. Translation: CASSIERNTEAFF. The variable domain in full, completed from reference TRBV19 and TRBJ1-1, reads DGGITQSPKYLFRKEGQNVTLSCEQNLNHDAMYWYRQDPGQGLRLIYYSQIVNDFQKGDIAEGYSVSREKKESFPLTVTSAQKNPTAFYLCASSIERNTEAFFGQGTRLTVV.